The rows below give T cell receptor beta chains drawn from one sample of a study of T cells in Graves' hyperthyroidism and ophthalmopathy. Using its own MiXCR run on the multiplex PCR reads, TCRdb lists one record per CDR3 protein. The sample yields 490,000 or so distinct CDR3 sequences, 46% seen once. The source material was peripheral blood or thyroid tissue (not recorded which). The receptors derive from an adult woman with Graves' disease, either hyperthyroidism or ophthalmopathy (not recorded which). The CDR3 runs from the conserved cysteine through the conserved F or W. D genes are given only for firm matches. Size is stated for part of the rows, as once, few or many counts, or as a class when the clone is expanded.

size: -
D: -
J: TRBJ1-5
V: TRBV7-9
CDR3: CASSLVSQNQPQHF
DNA: TGTGCCAGCAGCCTAGTATCGCAAAATCAGCCCCAGCATTTT

size: -
D: TRBD1
J: TRBJ2-6
V: TRBV10-3
CDR3: CAISGDRGSSGANVLTF
DNA: TGTGCCATCAGTGGGGACAGGGGTAGCTCTGGGGCCAACGTCCTGACTTTC

size: many
D: -
J: TRBJ1-5
V: TRBV7-2
CDR3: CASSLNRYSNQPQHF
DNA: TGTGCCAGCAGCCTGAACAGGTATAGCAATCAGCCCCAGCATTTT

size: -
D: -
J: TRBJ1-5
V: TRBV20-1
CDR3: CSARDLAEGGSNQPQHF
DNA: TGCAGTGCTAGAGACCTGGCGGAGGGGGGTAGCAATCAGCCCCAGCATTTT

size: many
D: TRBD2
J: TRBJ2-7
V: TRBV20-1
CDR3: CSADQRETSYEQYF
DNA: TGCAGTGCAGACCAGCGGGAGACCTCCTACGAGCAGTACTTC

size: -
D: -
J: TRBJ2-3
V: TRBV19
CDR3: CASSTGRGGTYTQYF
DNA: TGTGCCAGTAGTACCGGCAGGGGAGGTACATATACGCAGTATTTT

size: once
D: -
J: TRBJ1-1
V: TRBV11-1
CDR3: CASSLSRPVGTYTEAFF
DNA: TGTGCCAGCAGCTTATCCCGGCCGGTGGGCACCTACACTGAAGCTTTCTTT

size: many
D: TRBD1
J: TRBJ1-5
V: TRBV12-3/TRBV12-4
CDR3: CASRRQGALNQPQHF
DNA: TGTGCCAGCAGACGACAGGGGGCCCTGAATCAGCCCCAGCATTTT

size: few
D: -
J: TRBJ2-7
V: TRBV6-1
CDR3: CASRGDLYEQYF
DNA: TGTGCCAGCAGGGGGGATCTTTACGAGCAGTACTTC

size: -
D: -
J: TRBJ2-7
V: TRBV4-1
CDR3: CASSQDRASGRPKGVYEQYF
DNA: TGCGCCAGCAGCCAAGATAGAGCTAGCGGCCGTCCCAAGGGGGTCTACGAGCAGTACTTC

size: -
D: TRBD1
J: TRBJ1-2
V: TRBV7-9
CDR3: CASSTRDRANYGYTF
DNA: TGTGCCAGCAGCACCCGGGACAGGGCCAACTATGGCTACACCTTC

size: once
D: -
J: TRBJ2-7
V: TRBV10-2
CDR3: CASSDIDYSYEQYF
DNA: TGCGCCAGCAGTGATATTGACTACAGCTACGAGCAGTACTTC

size: many
D: TRBD1
J: TRBJ2-6
V: TRBV6-5
CDR3: CASSALTGQGPSGANVLTF
DNA: TGTGCCAGCAGTGCACTAACGGGACAGGGACCATCTGGGGCCAACGTCCTGACTTTC

size: many
D: -
J: TRBJ1-1
V: TRBV4-2
CDR3: CASGEDTEAFF
DNA: TGTGCCAGCGGGGAGGACACTGAAGCTTTCTTT

size: once
D: TRBD1
J: TRBJ1-5
V: TRBV15
CDR3: CATSRRGGGQPQHF
DNA: TGTGCCACCAGCAGACGAGGGGGCGGGCAGCCCCAGCATTTT

size: many
D: TRBD2
J: TRBJ2-7
V: TRBV11-2
CDR3: CASRFSGRAFEQYF
DNA: TGTGCCAGCAGATTTAGCGGGAGGGCCTTTGAGCAGTACTTC

size: -
D: -
J: TRBJ2-5
V: TRBV7-8
CDR3: CASRFLHPTEQETQYF
DNA: TGTGCCAGCCGATTTCTTCATCCGACAGAACAAGAGACCCAGTACTTC

size: -
D: TRBD1
J: TRBJ1-4
V: TRBV25-1
CDR3: CASSEMGRGNQLFF
DNA: TGTGCCAGCAGTGAGATGGGCAGGGGGAATCAACTGTTTTTT

size: many
D: TRBD1
J: TRBJ1-1
V: TRBV7-9
CDR3: CASSHRDRSPPAFF
DNA: TGTGCCAGCAGCCACCGGGACAGGAGCCCGCCGGCTTTCTTT

size: -
D: -
J: TRBJ2-7
V: TRBV7-6
CDR3: CASSYIAEPGAEQYF
DNA: TGTGCCAGCAGCTACATAGCGGAACCCGGGGCCGAGCAGTACTTC

size: many
D: -
J: TRBJ1-1
V: TRBV5-1
CDR3: CASSLDAGDTEAFF
DNA: TGCGCCAGCAGCTTGGATGCGGGGGACACTGAAGCTTTCTTT

size: -
D: -
J: TRBJ1-1
V: TRBV2
CDR3: CASSERLVNTEAFF
DNA: TGTGCCAGCAGTGAGAGGTTGGTGAACACTGAAGCTTTCTTT

size: -
D: -
J: TRBJ1-2
V: TRBV20-1
CDR3: CSARVLMDGYTF
DNA: TGCAGTGCTAGAGTCCTAATGGATGGCTACACCTTC

size: -
D: -
J: TRBJ1-1
V: TRBV11-1
CDR3: CASTFLLAGNTEAFF
DNA: TGTGCCAGCACCTTCCTCTTAGCGGGGAACACTGAAGCTTTCTTT

size: many
D: TRBD1
J: TRBJ1-3
V: TRBV7-9
CDR3: CASSLGTGWSSGNTIYF
DNA: TGTGCCAGCAGCCTGGGGACAGGATGGAGTTCTGGAAACACCATATATTTT

size: -
D: -
J: TRBJ2-5
V: TRBV7-2
CDR3: CASSLLGSQVETQYF
DNA: TGTGCCAGCAGCTTATTGGGCAGTCAGGTGGAGACCCAGTACTTC

size: -
D: -
J: TRBJ1-6
V: TRBV5-1
CDR3: CASSLPQGPLHF
DNA: TGCGCCAGCAGCCTCCCCCAGGGCCCCCTCCACTTT

size: -
D: TRBD2
J: TRBJ2-7
V: TRBV7-9
CDR3: CASSPGGSLYEQYF
DNA: TGTGCCAGCAGTCCGGGCGGGAGTCTCTACGAGCAGTACTTC

size: -
D: -
J: TRBJ2-7
V: TRBV7-2
CDR3: CASGGGATNYEQYF
DNA: TGTGCCAGCGGGGGGGGGGCAACCAACTACGAGCAGTACTTC

size: few
D: TRBD1
J: TRBJ1-6
V: TRBV11-2
CDR3: CASSLWSARTGGDSPLHF
DNA: TGTGCCAGCAGTTTATGGTCTGCGAGGACAGGAGGTGATTCACCCCTCCACTTT

size: many
D: -
J: TRBJ1-2
V: TRBV6-5
CDR3: CASSPVGYGYTF
DNA: TGTGCCAGCAGTCCGGTCGGCTATGGCTACACCTTC

size: -
D: -
J: TRBJ1-2
V: TRBV10-3
CDR3: CASSYHREVNYGYTF
DNA: TGTGCCAGCAGTTACCACAGGGAGGTCAACTATGGCTACACCTTC

size: -
D: -
J: TRBJ1-2
V: TRBV7-9
CDR3: CASSLALQDHYGYTF
DNA: TGTGCCAGCAGCTTAGCGCTCCAGGACCACTATGGCTACACCTTC

size: -
D: -
J: TRBJ1-2
V: TRBV29-1
CDR3: CSVEDTVGGYTF
DNA: TGCAGCGTTGAAGACACAGTGGGTGGCTACACCTTC

size: -
D: -
J: TRBJ1-1
V: TRBV7-8
CDR3: CASSLVPRTNRRGTEAFF
DNA: TGTGCCAGCAGCTTAGTGCCCAGGACAAATCGAAGAGGCACTGAAGCTTTCTTT

size: -
D: TRBD1
J: TRBJ2-5
V: TRBV10-3
CDR3: CAIGATGVYGQETQYF
DNA: TGTGCCATCGGTGCGACAGGGGTCTATGGCCAAGAGACCCAGTACTTC

size: -
D: -
J: TRBJ2-7
V: TRBV7-2
CDR3: CASSLAGANSAYEQYF
DNA: TGTGCCAGCAGCTTAGCGGGAGCAAACTCGGCCTACGAGCAGTACTTC

size: many
D: -
J: TRBJ1-2
V: TRBV4-3
CDR3: CASSQVPGGGYTF
DNA: TGCGCCAGCAGCCAAGTCCCGGGGGGTGGCTACACCTTC

size: -
D: TRBD2
J: TRBJ2-2
V: TRBV7-3
CDR3: CASSSLGGRDTGELFF
DNA: TGTGCCAGCAGCTCCCTCGGCGGGAGGGATACCGGGGAGCTGTTTTTT

size: few
D: -
J: TRBJ2-5
V: TRBV20-1
CDR3: CSVRGGSGETQYF
DNA: TGCAGTGTAAGGGGGGGGAGTGGAGAGACCCAGTACTTC

size: -
D: -
J: TRBJ2-5
V: TRBV10-3
CDR3: CATSDSAGRETQYF
DNA: TGTGCCACCAGTGATTCAGCCGGCCGAGAGACCCAGTACTTC

size: many
D: TRBD1
J: TRBJ2-7
V: TRBV2
CDR3: CASTLNPGQGGEQYF
DNA: TGTGCCAGCACCCTAAACCCGGGACAGGGTGGGGAGCAGTACTTC

size: -
D: -
J: TRBJ1-5
V: TRBV12-3/TRBV12-4
CDR3: CASSLRQGVSNQPQHF
DNA: TGTGCCAGCAGTCTCCGCCAAGGGGTAAGCAATCAGCCCCAGCATTTT

size: -
D: TRBD1
J: TRBJ1-6
V: TRBV7-3
CDR3: CASSPQGVGQNSPLHF
DNA: TGTGCCAGCAGCCCCCAGGGGGTGGGACAGAATTCACCCCTCCACTTT

size: -
D: -
J: TRBJ1-2
V: TRBV19
CDR3: CASSARGSGYGYTF
DNA: TGTGCCAGTAGTGCGAGGGGGAGCGGCTATGGCTACACCTTC

size: -
D: -
J: TRBJ1-6
V: TRBV28
CDR3: CASPLPDTGSPLHF
DNA: TGTGCCAGCCCGCTACCGGACACGGGGTCACCCCTCCACTTT

size: few
D: TRBD2
J: TRBJ2-7
V: TRBV7-9
CDR3: CASSPGTSVSYEQYF
DNA: TGTGCCAGCAGCCCCGGGACTAGCGTCTCCTACGAGCAGTACTTC

size: many
D: TRBD1
J: TRBJ1-4
V: TRBV7-9
CDR3: CASSSGDSTNEKLFF
DNA: TGTGCCAGCAGCTCGGGGGACAGTACGAATGAAAAACTGTTTTTT

size: many
D: -
J: TRBJ1-2
V: TRBV27
CDR3: CASSLRQNYGYTF
DNA: TGTGCCAGCAGCTTAAGACAGAACTATGGCTACACCTTC